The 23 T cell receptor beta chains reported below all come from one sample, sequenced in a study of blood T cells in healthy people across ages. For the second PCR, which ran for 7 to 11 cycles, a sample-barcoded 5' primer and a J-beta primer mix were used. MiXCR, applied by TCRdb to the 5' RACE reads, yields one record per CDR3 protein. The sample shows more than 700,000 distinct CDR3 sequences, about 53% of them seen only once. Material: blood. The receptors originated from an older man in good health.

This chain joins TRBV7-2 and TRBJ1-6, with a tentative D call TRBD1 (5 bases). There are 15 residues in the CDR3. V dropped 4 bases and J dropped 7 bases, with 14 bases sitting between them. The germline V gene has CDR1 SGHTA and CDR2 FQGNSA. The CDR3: CASSWGPLVNSPLHF. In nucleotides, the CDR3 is TGTGCCAGCAGCTGGGGCCCCCTAGTGAATTCACCCCTCCACTTT.

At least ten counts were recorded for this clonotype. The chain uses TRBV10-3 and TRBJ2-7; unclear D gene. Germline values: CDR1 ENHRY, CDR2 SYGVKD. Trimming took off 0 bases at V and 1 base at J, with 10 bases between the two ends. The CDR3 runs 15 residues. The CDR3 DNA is TGTGCCATCAGTGAGTCTTTCCAGATTTCCTACGAGCAGTACTTC. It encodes CAISESFQISYEQYF.

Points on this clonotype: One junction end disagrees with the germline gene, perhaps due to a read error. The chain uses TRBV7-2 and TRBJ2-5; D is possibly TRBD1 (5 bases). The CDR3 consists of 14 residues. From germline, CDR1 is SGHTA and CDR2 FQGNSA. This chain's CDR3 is CASSSPGDRYEQYF. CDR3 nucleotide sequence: TGTGCCAGCAGCTCCCCTGGAGACAGATACGAGCAGTATTTC. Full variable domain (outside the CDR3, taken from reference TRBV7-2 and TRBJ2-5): GAGVSQSPSNKVTEKGKDVELRCDPISGHTALYWYRQSLGQGLEFLIYFQGNSAPDKSGLPSDRFSAERTGGSVSTLTIQRTQQEDSAVYLCASSSPGDRYEQYFGPGTRLLVL.

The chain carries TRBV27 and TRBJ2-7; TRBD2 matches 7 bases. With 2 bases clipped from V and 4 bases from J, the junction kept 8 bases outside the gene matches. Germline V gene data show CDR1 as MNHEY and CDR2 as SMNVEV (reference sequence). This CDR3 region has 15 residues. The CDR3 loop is CASSLRGRAGYEQYF. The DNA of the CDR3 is TGTGCCAGCAGTTTAAGAGGGAGGGCCGGTTACGAGCAGTACTTC.

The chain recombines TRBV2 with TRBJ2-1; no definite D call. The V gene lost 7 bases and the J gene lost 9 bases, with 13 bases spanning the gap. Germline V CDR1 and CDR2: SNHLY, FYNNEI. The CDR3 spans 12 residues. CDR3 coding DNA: TGTGCCAGCACCCAAGGGTGGAGTGAGCAGTTCTTC. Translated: CASTQGWSEQFF.

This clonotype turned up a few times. DNA for the CDR3: TGTGCCAGCAGGGACAGGGGCAATGAGCAGTTCTTC. This translates into CASRDRGNEQFF. This chain connects TRBV6-5 to TRBJ2-1; 9 nucleotides align to TRBD1. The germline V gene has CDR1 MNHEY and CDR2 SVGAGI. The J segment lost 6 bases and the V segment lost 6 bases, leaving 0 bases of the junction unmatched. CDR3 length: 12 residues.

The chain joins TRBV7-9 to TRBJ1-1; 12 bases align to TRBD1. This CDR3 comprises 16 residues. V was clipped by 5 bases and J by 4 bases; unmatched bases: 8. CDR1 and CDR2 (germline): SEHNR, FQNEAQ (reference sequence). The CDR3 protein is CASSPRDRGQGTEAFF. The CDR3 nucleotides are TGTGCCAGCAGCCCCCGGGACAGGGGGCAGGGCACTGAAGCTTTCTTT.

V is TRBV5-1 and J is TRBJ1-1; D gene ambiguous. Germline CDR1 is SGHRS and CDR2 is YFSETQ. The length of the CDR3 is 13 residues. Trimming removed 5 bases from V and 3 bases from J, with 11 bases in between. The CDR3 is CASRWSRDTEAFF. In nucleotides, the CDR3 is TGCGCCAGCAGATGGAGTAGGGACACTGAAGCTTTCTTT.

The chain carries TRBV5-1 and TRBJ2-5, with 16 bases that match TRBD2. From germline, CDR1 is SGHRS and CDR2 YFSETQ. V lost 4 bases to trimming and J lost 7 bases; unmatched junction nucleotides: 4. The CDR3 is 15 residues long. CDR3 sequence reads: CASSAGLAGGRTQYF. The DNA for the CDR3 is TGCGCCAGCAGCGCGGGACTAGCGGGAGGGCGGACCCAGTACTTC.

The CDR3 nucleotides read TGCAGTGCCCGGGGACAGGGGGGCAGGAATGAGCAGTTCTTC. Translating it yields CSARGQGGRNEQFF. This chain connects TRBV20-1 to TRBJ2-1; 11 bases match TRBD1. CDR1 and CDR2 (germline): DFQATT, SNEGSKA (reference sequence). This CDR3 is 14 amino acids long. Trimming cost V 6 bases and J 7 bases; bases outside gene matches: 8.

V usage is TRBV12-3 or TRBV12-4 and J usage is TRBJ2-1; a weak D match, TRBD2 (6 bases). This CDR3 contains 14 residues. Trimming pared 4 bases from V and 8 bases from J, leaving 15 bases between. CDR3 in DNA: TGTGCCAGCAGTTCTGGGGGACTCTCGGATGAGCAGTTCTTC. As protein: CASSSGGLSDEQFF.

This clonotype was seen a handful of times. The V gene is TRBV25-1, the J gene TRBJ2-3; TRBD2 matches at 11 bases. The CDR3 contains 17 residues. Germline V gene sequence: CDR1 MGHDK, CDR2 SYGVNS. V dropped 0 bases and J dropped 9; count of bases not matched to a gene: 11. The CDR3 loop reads CASSEYKLAGVVGTQYF. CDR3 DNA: TGTGCCAGCAGTGAATATAAACTAGCGGGAGTTGTCGGAACGCAGTATTTT.

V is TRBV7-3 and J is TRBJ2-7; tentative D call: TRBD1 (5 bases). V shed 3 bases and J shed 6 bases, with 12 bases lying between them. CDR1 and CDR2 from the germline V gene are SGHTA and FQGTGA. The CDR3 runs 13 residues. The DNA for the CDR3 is TGTGCCAGCAGCTTGACCAGGGTAGGCGAGCAGTACTTC. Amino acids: CASSLTRVGEQYF. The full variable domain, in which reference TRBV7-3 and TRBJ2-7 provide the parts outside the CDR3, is GAGVSQTPSNKVTEKGKYVELRCDPISGHTALYWYRQSLGQGPEFLIYFQGTGAADDSGLPNDRFFAVRPEGSVSTLKIQRTERGDSAVYLCASSLTRVGEQYFGPGTRLTVT.

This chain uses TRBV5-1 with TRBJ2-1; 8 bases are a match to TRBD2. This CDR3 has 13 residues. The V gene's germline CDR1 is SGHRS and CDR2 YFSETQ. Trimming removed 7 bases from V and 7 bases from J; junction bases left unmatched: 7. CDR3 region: CASDNERGNEQFF. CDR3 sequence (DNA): TGCGCCAGCGACAATGAGCGGGGGAATGAGCAGTTCTTC.

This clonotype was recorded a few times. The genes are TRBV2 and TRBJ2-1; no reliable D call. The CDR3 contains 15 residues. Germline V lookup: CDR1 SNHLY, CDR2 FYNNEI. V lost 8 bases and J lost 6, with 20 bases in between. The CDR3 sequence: CASDSSPGLSNEQFF. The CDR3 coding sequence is TGTGCCAGCGATAGCAGCCCGGGCCTAAGCAATGAGCAGTTCTTC.

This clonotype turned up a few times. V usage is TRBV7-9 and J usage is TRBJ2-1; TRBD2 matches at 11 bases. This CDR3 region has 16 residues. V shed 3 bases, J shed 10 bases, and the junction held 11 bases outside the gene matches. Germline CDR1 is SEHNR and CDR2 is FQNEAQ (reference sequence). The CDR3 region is CASSFLPLAGGKEQFF. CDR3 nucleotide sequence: TGTGCCAGCAGCTTCCTCCCCTTAGCGGGAGGGAAGGAGCAGTTCTTC.

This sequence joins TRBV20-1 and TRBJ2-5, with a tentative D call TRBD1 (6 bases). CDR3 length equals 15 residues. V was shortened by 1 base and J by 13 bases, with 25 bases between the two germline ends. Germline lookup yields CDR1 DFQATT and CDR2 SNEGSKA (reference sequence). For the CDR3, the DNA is TGCAGTGCTAGAGTTCTACGGCAGGGGACCGACGAGCTGTACTTC. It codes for CSARVLRQGTDELYF.

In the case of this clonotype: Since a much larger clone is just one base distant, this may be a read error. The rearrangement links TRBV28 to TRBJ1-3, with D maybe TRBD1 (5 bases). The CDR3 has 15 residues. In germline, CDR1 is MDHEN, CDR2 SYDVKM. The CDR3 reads CASKTGTGVGTTIYF. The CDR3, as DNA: TGTGCCAGCAAAACCGGGACGGGTGTTGGAACCACCATATATTTT. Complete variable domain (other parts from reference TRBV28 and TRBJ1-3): DVKVTQSSRYLVKRTGEKVFLECVQDMDHENMFWYRQDPGLGLRLIYFSYDVKMKEKGDIPEGYSVSREKKERFSLILESASTNQTSMYLCASKTGTGVGTTIYFGEGSWLTVV.

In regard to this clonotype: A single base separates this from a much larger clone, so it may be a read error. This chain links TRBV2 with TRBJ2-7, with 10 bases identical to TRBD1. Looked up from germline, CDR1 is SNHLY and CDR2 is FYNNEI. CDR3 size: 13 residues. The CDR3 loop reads CTSRGTGVYEQYF. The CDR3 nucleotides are TGTACCAGCAGAGGGACAGGGGTTTACGAGCAGTACTTC.

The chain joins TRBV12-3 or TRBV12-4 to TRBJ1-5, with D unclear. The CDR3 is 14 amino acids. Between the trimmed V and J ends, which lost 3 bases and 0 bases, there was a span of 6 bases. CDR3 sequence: CASSLRVSNQPQHF. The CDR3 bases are TGTGCCAGCAGTTTGAGGGTTAGCAATCAGCCCCAGCATTTT.

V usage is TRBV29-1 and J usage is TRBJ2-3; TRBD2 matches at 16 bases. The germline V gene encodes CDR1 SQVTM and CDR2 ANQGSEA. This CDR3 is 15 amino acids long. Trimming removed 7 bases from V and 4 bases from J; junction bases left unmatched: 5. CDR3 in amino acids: CSASGLAGGADTQYF. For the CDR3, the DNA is TGCAGCGCCTCGGGACTAGCGGGAGGGGCAGATACGCAGTATTTT.

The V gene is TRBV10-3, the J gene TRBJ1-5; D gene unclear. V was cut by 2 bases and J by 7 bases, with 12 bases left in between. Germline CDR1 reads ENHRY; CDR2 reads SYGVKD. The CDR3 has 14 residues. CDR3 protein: CAISEAGVGQPQHF. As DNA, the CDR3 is TGTGCCATCAGTGAGGCGGGAGTTGGGCAGCCCCAGCATTTT.

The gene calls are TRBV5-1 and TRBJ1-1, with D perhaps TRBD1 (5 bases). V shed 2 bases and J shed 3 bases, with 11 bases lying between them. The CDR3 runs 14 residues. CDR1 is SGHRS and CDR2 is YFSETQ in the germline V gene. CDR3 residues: CASSFQGTDTEAFF. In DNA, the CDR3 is TGCGCCAGCAGCTTTCAGGGTACGGACACTGAAGCTTTCTTT.